This T cell receptor beta chain was identified in a study of regulatory T cells in long-lasting Graves disease. On the study more broadly: Newly diagnosed Graves' patients had taken antithyroid drugs under 3 months.

Study results and caveats: The TCR repertoire of persistent Graves' patients was less diverse than that of newly diagnosed ones.

Investigators prepared the TCR beta libraries by applying iRepertoire HTBI primers and Arm-PCR of CDR3 regions. TCRdb passed the multiplex PCR reads through MiXCR, listing each CDR3 protein once. This table has some 370,000 distinct CDR3 sequences, 12% appearing once. The time point is: newly diagnosed GD, antithyroid drugs for less than 3 months. There was RNA extracted from PBMCs, and the TCR library was made from it. This clonotype was detected many times. Its specificity is unknown. Germline-derived CDR1 and CDR2 are SEHNR and FQNEAQ (reference sequence). Trimming left V 2 bases short and J 1 base short, with 11 bases between. The CDR3 is 15 residues long. These data are also associated with another study on T cells in Graves' hyperthyroidism and ophthalmopathy. Turning to that study: No progression to ophthalmopathy during 18 months of follow-up defined stable disease. RT-PCR in the first round (using the HTBI primer set) targeted the TCR CDR3.

The sequencing used peripheral blood mononuclear cells (PBMCs), collected at new diagnosis, from a patient treated with antithyroid drugs. This TCR was sampled from a woman between 18 and 30 years old with Graves disease. The chain couples TRBV7-9 to TRBJ1-2; tentative D call: TRBD1 (6 bases). The CDR3 DNA reads TGTGCCAGCAGCTTAATAGGACAGCTTAACTATGGCTACACCTTC. This gives the protein CASSLIGQLNYGYTF.